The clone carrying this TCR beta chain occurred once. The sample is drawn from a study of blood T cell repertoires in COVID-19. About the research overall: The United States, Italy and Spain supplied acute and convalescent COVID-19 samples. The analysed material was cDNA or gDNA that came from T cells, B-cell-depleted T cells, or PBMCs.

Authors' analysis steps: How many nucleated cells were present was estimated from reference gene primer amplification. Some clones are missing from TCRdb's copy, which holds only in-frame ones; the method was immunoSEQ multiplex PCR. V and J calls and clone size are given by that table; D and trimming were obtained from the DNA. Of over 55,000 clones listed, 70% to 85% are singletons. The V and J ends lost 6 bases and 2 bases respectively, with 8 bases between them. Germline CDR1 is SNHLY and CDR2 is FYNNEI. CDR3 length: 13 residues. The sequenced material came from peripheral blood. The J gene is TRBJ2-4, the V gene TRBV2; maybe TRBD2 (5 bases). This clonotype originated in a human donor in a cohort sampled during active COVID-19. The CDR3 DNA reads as TGTGCCAGCAGGGGAGATTCCAAAAACATTCAGTACTTC. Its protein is CASRGDSKNIQYF.